Following are 18 T cell receptor beta chains from one sample sequenced in a study of T cell changes during pregnancy in multiple sclerosis. The method was immunoSEQ multiplex PCR; TCRdb's version includes in-frame clones alone and lacks a portion of them. The sample records roughly 40,000 clones, 70% to 90% being singletons. Sequences were derived from CD4+ T cells from peripheral blood mononuclear cells, sampled in the first trimester of pregnancy. These receptors were collected from a female donor with multiple sclerosis, enrolled in a pregnancy study.

The J gene is TRBJ1-4, the V gene TRBV6-1; D is possibly TRBD1 (5 bases). This CDR3 contains 13 residues. Germline loops: CDR1 MNHNS, CDR2 SASEGT. Trimming pared 1 base from V and 11 bases from J, leaving 11 bases between. Written as DNA, the CDR3 is TGTGCCAGCAGTGAAGTGCAGGGTAACAAACTGTTTTTT. It translates to CASSEVQGNKLFF.

This chain joins TRBV19 and TRBJ2-1; 10 bases match TRBD1. The CDR3 has 15 residues. From germline, CDR1 is LNHDA and CDR2 SQIVND (reference sequence). Trimming cost V 9 bases and J 3 bases; bases outside gene matches: 8. CDR3 in amino acids: CASSRQGAIYNEQFF. DNA of the CDR3: TGTGCCAGCTCCAGACAGGGGGCCATCTACAATGAGCAGTTCTTC.

CDR3: CASSPREILAGGPHEQFF. CDR3 coding DNA: TGTGCCAGCAGCCCGCGGGAAATACTAGCGGGAGGGCCGCATGAGCAGTTCTTC. The chain combines TRBV11-2 with TRBJ2-1; 13 nucleotides agree with TRBD2. Germline loops: CDR1 SGHAT, CDR2 FQNNGV. The CDR3 has 18 residues. Trimming at V came to 5 bases and at J to 8 bases, leaving 15 bases not matched to a gene.

A single count supports this clone. The genes are TRBV9 and TRBJ2-3; 10 nucleotides agree with TRBD2. V dropped 2 bases and J dropped 3; count of bases not matched to a gene: 6. The germline gives CDR1 SGDLS, CDR2 YYNGEE. This CDR3 comprises 16 residues. Here the CDR3 reads CASSVEAGGRTDTQYF. CDR3 coding DNA: TGTGCCAGCAGCGTGGAAGCGGGAGGGCGGACAGATACGCAGTATTTT.

CDR3 nucleotide sequence: TGTGCCAGCAGCGGGGACAGGGCGGCTAATGAAAAACTGTTTTTT. Protein: CASSGDRAANEKLFF. V and J are TRBV9 and TRBJ1-4; 9 bases are shared with TRBD1. Looked up from germline, CDR1 is SGDLS and CDR2 is YYNGEE. The CDR3 spans 15 residues. The V and J ends lost 3 bases and 3 bases, in that order; junction bases with no gene match: 3.

This rearrangement joins TRBV29-1 to TRBJ2-7; D remains unclear. V dropped 4 bases and J dropped 6 bases, with 13 bases sitting between them. This CDR3 is 12 amino acids long. Germline V gene data show CDR1 as SQVTM and CDR2 as ANQGSEA. DNA of the CDR3: TGCAGCGTTGGTGCAGGTCGTCGCGAGCAGTACTTC. Translated, it gives CSVGAGRREQYF.

The sample holds a few counts of this clone. The genes are TRBV18 and TRBJ1-1; a possible D gene is TRBD1 (5 bases). From germline, CDR1 is KGHSH and CDR2 LQKENI. There are 15 residues in the CDR3. Deletions cut 2 bases from V and 3 bases from J, with 13 bases between. This CDR3 is CASSPIPGLYTEAFF. CDR3 in DNA: TGTGCCAGCTCACCAATCCCGGGACTTTACACTGAAGCTTTCTTT. Together with reference TRBV18 and TRBJ1-1, the CDR3 gives the full variable domain: NAGVMQNPRHLVRRRGQEARLRCSPMKGHSHVYWYRQLPEEGLKFMVYLQKENIIDESGMPKERFSAEFPKEGPSILRIQQVVRGDSAAYFCASSPIPGLYTEAFFGQGTRLTVV.

CDR3 amino acids: CASSRGQDYNEQFF. The DNA of the CDR3 is TGTGCCAGCAGCCGTGGACAGGACTACAATGAGCAGTTCTTC. The gene calls are TRBV11-2 and TRBJ2-1; 7 bases match TRBD1. This CDR3 region has 14 residues. Germline V gives CDR1 SGHAT, CDR2 FQNNGV. The trim removed 5 bases at V and 3 bases at J, leaving 4 bases unmatched.

The chain links TRBV9 to TRBJ1-1; maybe TRBD1 (6 bases). The germline gives CDR1 SGDLS, CDR2 YYNGEE. V lost 7 bases, J lost 5 bases, and 9 bases lay in between. The CDR3 spans 11 residues. CDR3 region: CASGQSTEAFF. Here the CDR3 DNA reads TGTGCCAGCGGACAGAGTACTGAAGCTTTCTTT. Full variable domain (remainder filled in from reference TRBV9 and TRBJ1-1): DSGVTQTPKHLITATGQRVTLRCSPRSGDLSVYWYQQSLDQGLQFLIQYYNGEERAKGNILERFSAQQFPDLHSELNLSSLELGDSALYFCASGQSTEAFFGQGTRLTVV.

This sequence joins TRBV2 and TRBJ1-2, with D unresolved. The V and J ends lost 3 bases and 2 bases respectively, with 10 bases between them. Germline CDR1 is SNHLY and CDR2 is FYNNEI. The CDR3 loop spans 14 amino acids. CDR3 in DNA: TGTGCCAGCAGTGACTGGAGAACGAACTATGGCTACACCTTC. It yields the protein CASSDWRTNYGYTF.

The gene calls are TRBV19 and TRBJ2-5; possibly TRBD1 for D (6 bases). The V end was cut by 8 bases, the J end by 1 base, with 11 bases between. CDR1 is LNHDA, CDR2 SQIVND, per germline (reference sequence). The CDR3 extends over 13 amino acids. This CDR3 is CASQRQAQETQYF. Written as DNA, the CDR3 is TGTGCCAGTCAGCGACAGGCCCAAGAGACCCAGTACTTC.

The gene calls are TRBV7-6 and TRBJ2-5; maybe TRBD1 (6 bases). The V gene lost 4 bases and the J gene lost 5 bases, with 26 bases spanning the gap. Germline CDR1 and CDR2: SGHVS and FNYEAQ. This CDR3 is built from 18 residues. The CDR3 coding sequence is TGTGCCAGCAGCTCTTATCCCCGTACCAGGGCCCAGGGGGAGACCCAGTACTTC. Translating it yields CASSSYPRTRAQGETQYF.

The chain carries TRBV4-3 and TRBJ1-2; a weak D match, TRBD1 (6 bases). CDR1 is LGHNA, CDR2 YSLEER, per germline. The V end lost 0 bases, the J end lost 3 bases, and 11 bases lay between the germline ends. The CDR3 runs to 15 residues. CDR3: CASSQEAQGDYGYTF. As DNA, the CDR3 is TGCGCCAGCAGCCAAGAAGCACAGGGAGACTATGGCTACACCTTC.

This chain connects TRBV28 to TRBJ1-4; 7 nucleotides match TRBD1. The CDR3 is made up of 12 amino acids. Germline V gene data show CDR1 as MDHEN and CDR2 as SYDVKM. With V trimmed by 6 bases and J by 12 bases, 7 bases remained unmatched. CDR3 region: CASSTQGLELFF. CDR3 nucleotides: TGTGCCAGCAGCACACAGGGGTTGGAACTGTTTTTT.

CDR3 in DNA: TGTGCCAGTAGTTCATACGGGGAGGGTTTGACTGAAGCTTTCTTT. Residues: CASSSYGEGLTEAFF. This chain uses TRBV19 with TRBJ1-1; D unclear. Between the trimmed V and J ends, which lost 5 bases and 5 bases, there was a span of 18 bases. CDR1 is LNHDA, CDR2 SQIVND, per germline (reference sequence). This CDR3 spans 15 amino acids. Drawing the rest from reference TRBV19 and TRBJ1-1, the complete variable domain is DGGITQSPKYLFRKEGQNVTLSCEQNLNHDAMYWYRQDPGQGLRLIYYSQIVNDFQKGDIAEGYSVSREKKESFPLTVTSAQKNPTAFYLCASSSYGEGLTEAFFGQGTRLTVV.

The V gene is TRBV7-9, the J gene TRBJ1-1, with 9 nucleotides matching TRBD1. This CDR3 comprises 14 residues. The germline V gene encodes CDR1 SEHNR and CDR2 FQNEAQ (reference sequence). J was trimmed by 4 bases and V by 4 bases; bases with no gene match: 4. In DNA form, the CDR3 reads TGTGCCAGCAGCTGGGGACAGGGAGGCACTGAAGCTTTCTTT. It encodes CASSWGQGGTEAFF.

The V gene is TRBV10-1, the J gene TRBJ2-7, with TRBD2 identical over 7 bases. The V gene's germline CDR1 is WNHNN and CDR2 SYGVQD (reference sequence). Unmatched junction bases numbered 7, after V lost 5 bases and J lost 0 bases. The CDR3 contains 15 residues. Here the CDR3 DNA reads TGCGCCAGCAGTAGAAGCGGGAAAAGCTCCTACGAGCAGTACTTC. Amino acids: CASSRSGKSSYEQYF.

This clone came up many times. The chain couples TRBV9 to TRBJ1-1, with TRBD1 as a possible D gene (5 bases). The germline gives CDR1 SGDLS, CDR2 YYNGEE. V lost 1 base, J lost 1 base, and 14 bases lay in between. The CDR3 is made up of 16 amino acids. CDR3 sequence: CASSVPSGQGNTEAFF. CDR3 bases: TGTGCCAGCAGCGTACCAAGCGGGCAGGGGAACACTGAAGCTTTCTTT.